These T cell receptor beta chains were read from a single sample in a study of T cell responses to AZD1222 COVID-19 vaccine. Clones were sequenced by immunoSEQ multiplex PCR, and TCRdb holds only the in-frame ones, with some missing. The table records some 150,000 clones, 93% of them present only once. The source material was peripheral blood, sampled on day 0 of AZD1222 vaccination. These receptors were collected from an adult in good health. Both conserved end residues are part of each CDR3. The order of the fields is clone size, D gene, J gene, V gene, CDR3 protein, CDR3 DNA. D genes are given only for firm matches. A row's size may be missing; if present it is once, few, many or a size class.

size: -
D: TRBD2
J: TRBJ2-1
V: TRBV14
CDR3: CASSPYSGRARNEQFF
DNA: TGTGCCAGCAGCCCCTATAGCGGGAGGGCCCGGAATGAGCAGTTCTTC

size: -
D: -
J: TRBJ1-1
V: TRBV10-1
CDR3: CASRVGRGTEAFF
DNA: TGCGCCAGCAGGGTAGGGAGAGGCACTGAAGCTTTCTTT

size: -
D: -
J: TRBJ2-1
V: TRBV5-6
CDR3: CASSLVGEQFF
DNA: TGTGCCAGCAGCTTGGTTGGGGAGCAGTTCTTC

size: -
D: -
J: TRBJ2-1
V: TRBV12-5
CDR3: CASGPPGAYNEQFF
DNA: TGTGCTAGTGGGCCCCCCGGGGCCTACAATGAGCAGTTCTTC

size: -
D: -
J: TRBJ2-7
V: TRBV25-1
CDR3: CASSEYDSYEQYF
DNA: TGTGCCAGCAGTGAATATGACAGCTACGAGCAGTACTTC

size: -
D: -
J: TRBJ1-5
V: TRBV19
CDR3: CASSISGFGNQPQHF
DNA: TGTGCCAGTAGTATTTCAGGGTTCGGCAATCAGCCCCAGCATTTT

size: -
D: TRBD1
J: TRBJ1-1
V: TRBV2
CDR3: CASRVTGLGTEAFF
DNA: TGTGCCAGCAGAGTGACAGGGCTGGGCACTGAAGCTTTCTTT

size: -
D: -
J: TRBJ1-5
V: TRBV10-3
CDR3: CAISEAGDGNQPQHF
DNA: TGTGCCATCAGTGAGGCAGGGGACGGCAATCAGCCCCAGCATTTT

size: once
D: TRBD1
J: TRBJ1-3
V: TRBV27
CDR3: CASSRGQGAVFSGNTIYF
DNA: TGTGCCAGCAGTCGGGGACAGGGGGCGGTCTTCTCTGGAAACACCATATATTTT

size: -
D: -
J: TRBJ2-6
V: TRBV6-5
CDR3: CASSYRVSGANVLTF
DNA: TGTGCCAGCAGTTACCGCGTCTCTGGGGCCAACGTCCTGACTTTC

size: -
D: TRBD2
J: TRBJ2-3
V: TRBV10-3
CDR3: CAISESGLAGATQYF
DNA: TGTGCCATCAGTGAGTCGGGACTAGCGGGAGCTACGCAGTATTTT

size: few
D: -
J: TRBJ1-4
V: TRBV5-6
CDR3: CASSLQGNEKLFF
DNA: TGTGCCAGCAGCTTGCAGGGGAATGAAAAACTGTTTTTT

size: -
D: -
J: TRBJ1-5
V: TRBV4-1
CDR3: CASSQEGNSQNQPQHF
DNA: TGCGCCAGCAGCCAAGAAGGGAACAGTCAGAATCAGCCCCAGCATTTT

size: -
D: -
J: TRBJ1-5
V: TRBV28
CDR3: CASSLGRGGLEGNQPQHF
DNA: TGTGCCAGCAGTTTGGGCAGGGGAGGCCTGGAGGGCAATCAGCCCCAGCATTTT

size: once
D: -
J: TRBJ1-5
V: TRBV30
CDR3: CAWSVDGNQPQHF
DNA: TGTGCCTGGAGTGTAGACGGGAATCAGCCCCAGCATTTT

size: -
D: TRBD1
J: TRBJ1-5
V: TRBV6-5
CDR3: CASSNHRGREPQHF
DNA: TGTGCCAGCAGTAACCACAGGGGGAGGGAGCCCCAGCATTTT

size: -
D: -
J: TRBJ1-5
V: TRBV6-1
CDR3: CASSEVGPYSNQPQHF
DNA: TGTGCCAGCAGTGAGGTGGGACCCTATAGCAATCAGCCCCAGCATTTT

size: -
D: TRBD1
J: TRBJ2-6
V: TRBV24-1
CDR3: CATSDPGQGSSGANVLTF
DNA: TGTGCCACCAGTGACCCCGGACAGGGAAGCTCTGGGGCCAACGTCCTGACTTTC

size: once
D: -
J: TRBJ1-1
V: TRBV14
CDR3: CASSYGQLEAFF
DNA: TGTGCCAGCAGTTACGGACAGCTTGAAGCTTTCTTT

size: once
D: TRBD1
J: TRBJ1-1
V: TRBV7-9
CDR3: CASSLTGQGQAFF
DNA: TGTGCCAGCAGCCTCACTGGACAGGGACAAGCTTTCTTT

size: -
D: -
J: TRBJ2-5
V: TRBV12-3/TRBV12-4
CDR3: CASSLFTQETQYF
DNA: TGTGCCAGCAGTTTGTTCACCCAAGAGACCCAGTACTTC

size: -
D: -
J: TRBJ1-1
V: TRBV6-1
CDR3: CASSEARRGPNTEAFF
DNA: TGTGCCAGCAGTGAAGCGCGTCGGGGCCCTAACACTGAAGCTTTCTTT

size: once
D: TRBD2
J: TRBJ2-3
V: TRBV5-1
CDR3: CASSWSLAESFLRTDTQYF
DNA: TGCGCCAGCAGCTGGAGTCTAGCGGAGAGTTTTCTACGCACAGATACGCAGTATTTT

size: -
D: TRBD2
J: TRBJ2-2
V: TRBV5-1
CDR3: CASSLALTSGRAAGELFF
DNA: TGCGCCAGCAGCTTGGCTCTCACTAGCGGGAGGGCCGCCGGGGAGCTGTTTTTT

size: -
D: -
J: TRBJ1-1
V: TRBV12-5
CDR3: CASGLGTIRSEAFF
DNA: TGTGCTAGTGGTTTGGGGACAATAAGGTCTGAAGCTTTCTTT

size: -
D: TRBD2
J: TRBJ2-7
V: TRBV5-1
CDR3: CASSPGTSGGSYEQYF
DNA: TGCGCCAGCAGCCCGGGGACTAGCGGTGGCTCCTACGAGCAGTACTTC

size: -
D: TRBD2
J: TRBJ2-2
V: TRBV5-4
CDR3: CASSPGTSGSANTGELFF
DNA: TGTGCCAGCAGCCCCGGGACTAGCGGGAGTGCGAACACCGGGGAGCTGTTTTTT

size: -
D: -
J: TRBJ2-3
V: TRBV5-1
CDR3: CASSLVSGVSDTQYF
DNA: TGCGCCAGCAGCTTGGTCTCGGGAGTTTCAGATACGCAGTATTTT

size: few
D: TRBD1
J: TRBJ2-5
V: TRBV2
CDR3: CASPAGTGSQETQYF
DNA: TGTGCCAGCCCTGCCGGGACAGGGAGCCAAGAGACCCAGTACTTC

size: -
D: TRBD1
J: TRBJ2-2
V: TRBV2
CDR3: CASTAGTANTGELFF
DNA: TGTGCCAGCACCGCCGGGACAGCGAACACCGGGGAGCTGTTTTTT

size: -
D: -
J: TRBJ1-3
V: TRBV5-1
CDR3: CASSPLTASSGNTIYF
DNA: TGCGCCAGCAGCCCATTGACCGCAAGCTCTGGAAACACCATATATTTT

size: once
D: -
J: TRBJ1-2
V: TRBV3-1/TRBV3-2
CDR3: CASSPGASGYGYTF
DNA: TGTGCCAGCAGCCCAGGGGCGAGCGGCTATGGCTACACCTTC

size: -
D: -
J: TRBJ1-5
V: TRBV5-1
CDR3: CASSPGDSNQPQHF
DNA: TGCGCCAGCAGCCCGGGGGATAGCAATCAGCCCCAGCATTTT

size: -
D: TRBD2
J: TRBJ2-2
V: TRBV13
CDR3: CASSPSGRRGGELFF
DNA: TGTGCCAGCAGCCCCAGCGGGAGAAGGGGCGGGGAGCTGTTTTTT

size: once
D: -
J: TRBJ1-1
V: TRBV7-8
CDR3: CASSSHTSATEAFF
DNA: TGTGCCAGCAGCTCCCATACGTCGGCGACTGAAGCTTTCTTT

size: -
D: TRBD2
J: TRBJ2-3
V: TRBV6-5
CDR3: CASKIAGEGDTQYF
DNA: TGTGCCAGCAAGATAGCGGGAGAGGGGGATACGCAGTATTTT

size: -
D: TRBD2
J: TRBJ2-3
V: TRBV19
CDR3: CASRPGLAGVDTQYF
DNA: TGTGCCAGTAGACCAGGACTAGCGGGAGTGGATACGCAGTATTTT

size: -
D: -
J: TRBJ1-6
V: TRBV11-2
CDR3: CASSLDGQRDSPLHF
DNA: TGTGCCAGCAGCTTAGATGGCCAGAGAGATTCACCCCTCCACTTT

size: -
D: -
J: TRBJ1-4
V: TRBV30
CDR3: CAWSVPGYREKLFF
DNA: TGTGCCTGGAGTGTACCAGGGTACAGGGAAAAACTGTTTTTT

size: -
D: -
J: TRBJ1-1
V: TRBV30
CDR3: CAWTGIWGTEAFF
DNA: TGTGCCTGGACAGGGATTTGGGGCACTGAAGCTTTCTTT

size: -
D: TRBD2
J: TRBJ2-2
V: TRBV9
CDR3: CASSVARGSYTGELFF
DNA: TGTGCCAGCAGCGTAGCTCGCGGGAGTTACACCGGGGAGCTGTTTTTT

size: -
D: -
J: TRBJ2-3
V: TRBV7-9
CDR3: CASTPVADTQYF
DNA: TGTGCCAGCACCCCGGTTGCAGATACGCAGTATTTT

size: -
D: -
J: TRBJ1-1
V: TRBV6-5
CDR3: CASSPLGGEAFF
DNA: TGTGCCAGCAGCCCCCTCGGGGGTGAGGCTTTCTTT

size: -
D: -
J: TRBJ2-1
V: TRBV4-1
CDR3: CASSQEESSYNEQFF
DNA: TGCGCCAGCAGCCAAGAGGAGAGCTCCTACAATGAGCAGTTCTTC

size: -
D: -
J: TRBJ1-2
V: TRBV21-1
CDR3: CASSNERTQGCDGYTF
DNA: TGTGCCAGCAGCAATGAAAGGACTCAGGGTTGCGATGGCTACACCTTC

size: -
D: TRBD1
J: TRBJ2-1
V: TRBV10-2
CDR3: CASRTGDNEQFF
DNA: TGCGCCAGCAGGACAGGGGACAATGAGCAGTTCTTC

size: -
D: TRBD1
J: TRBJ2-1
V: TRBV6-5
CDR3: CASSYDRGAYNEQFF
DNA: TGTGCCAGCAGCTACGACAGGGGGGCCTACAATGAGCAGTTCTTC

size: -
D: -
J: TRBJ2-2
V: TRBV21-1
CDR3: CASSKLGAASGNTGELFF
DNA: TGTGCCAGCAGCAAACTCGGCGCGGCTAGCGGGAACACCGGGGAGCTGTTTTTT

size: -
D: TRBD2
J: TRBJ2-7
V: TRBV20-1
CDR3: CSASVAGVIEQYF
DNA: TGCAGTGCTAGTGTCGCGGGAGTGATTGAGCAGTACTTC

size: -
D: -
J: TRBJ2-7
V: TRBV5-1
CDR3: CASSLLTSSYEQYF
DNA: TGCGCCAGCAGCTTGCTGACCTCGTCCTACGAGCAGTACTTC

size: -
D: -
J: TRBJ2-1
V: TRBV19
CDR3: CASSLQGGSYNEQFF
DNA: TGTGCCAGTAGCCTACAGGGGGGGTCCTACAATGAGCAGTTCTTC

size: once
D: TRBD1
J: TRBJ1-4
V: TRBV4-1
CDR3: CASSKRQGGEKLFF
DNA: TGCGCCAGCAGCAAACGACAGGGAGGTGAAAAACTGTTTTTT

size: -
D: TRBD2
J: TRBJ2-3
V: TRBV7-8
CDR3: CASSAPSGGGTDTQYF
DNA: TGTGCCAGCAGCGCCCCTAGCGGGGGAGGCACAGATACGCAGTATTTT

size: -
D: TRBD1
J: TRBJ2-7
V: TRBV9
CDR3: CASSANLQGAYEQYF
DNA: TGTGCCAGCAGCGCGAACTTACAGGGGGCTTACGAGCAGTACTTC

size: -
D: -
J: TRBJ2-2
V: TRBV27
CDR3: CASRLGVSANTGELFF
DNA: TGTGCCAGCAGGTTGGGGGTTTCCGCGAACACCGGGGAGCTGTTTTTT

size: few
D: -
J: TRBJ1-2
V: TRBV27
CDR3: CASSGHPNYGYTF
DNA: TGTGCCAGCAGTGGACATCCAAACTATGGCTACACCTTC

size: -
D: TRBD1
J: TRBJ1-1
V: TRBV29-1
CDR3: CSVDPIPGQGEAFF
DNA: TGCAGCGTTGACCCTATACCCGGACAGGGTGAAGCTTTCTTT

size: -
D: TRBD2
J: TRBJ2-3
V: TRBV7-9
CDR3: CASSYASGTSTDTQYF
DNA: TGTGCCAGCAGCTATGCTAGCGGTACTAGCACAGATACGCAGTATTTT